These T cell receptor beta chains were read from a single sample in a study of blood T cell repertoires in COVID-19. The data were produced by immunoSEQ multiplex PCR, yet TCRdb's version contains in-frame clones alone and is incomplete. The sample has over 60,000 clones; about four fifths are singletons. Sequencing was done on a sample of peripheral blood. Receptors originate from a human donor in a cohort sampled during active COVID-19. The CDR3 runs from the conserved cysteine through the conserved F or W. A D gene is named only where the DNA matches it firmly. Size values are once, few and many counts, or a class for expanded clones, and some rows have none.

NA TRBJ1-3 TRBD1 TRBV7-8 TGTGCCAGCAGCTTTTCAGGGGGTGCAACTTCCTCTGGAAACACCATATATTTT CASSFSGGATSSGNTIYF
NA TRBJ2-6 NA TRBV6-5 TGTGCCAGCCGCTCCAACTTAGGGGCCAACGTCCTGACTTTC CASRSNLGANVLTF
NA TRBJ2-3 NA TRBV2 TGTGCCAGCAGTGACCCCTTCACAGATACGCAGTATTTT CASSDPFTDTQYF
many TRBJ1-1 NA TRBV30 TGTGCCTGGAGTGTCGGAGCCCGCGGCACTGAAGCTTTCTTT CAWSVGARGTEAFF
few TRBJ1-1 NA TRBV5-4 TGTGCCAGCAGCACAGGGTCGTTGAACACTGAAGCTTTCTTT CASSTGSLNTEAFF
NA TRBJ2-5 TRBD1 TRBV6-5 TGTGCCAGCAGACTGACAGGGGTGAAGACCCAGTACTTC CASRLTGVKTQYF
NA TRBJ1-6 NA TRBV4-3 TGCGCCAGCAGCCAAGATCGGGCTGGGGCGGGGTCACCCCTCCACTTT CASSQDRAGAGSPLHF
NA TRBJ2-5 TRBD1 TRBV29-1 TGCAGCGTAGCAACAGGGGGGGAGACCCAGTACTTC CSVATGGETQYF
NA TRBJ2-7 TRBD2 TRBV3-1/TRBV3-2 TGTGCCAGCAGCCAAGTGGCGGGGGGGCACTCCTACGAGCAGTACTTC CASSQVAGGHSYEQYF
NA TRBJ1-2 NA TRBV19 TGTGCCAGTAGTATATGGGGTAGGACTGATGGCTACACCTTC CASSIWGRTDGYTF
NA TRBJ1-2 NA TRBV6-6 TGTGCCAGCAGGTACCCTATAAACTATGGCTACACCTTC CASRYPINYGYTF
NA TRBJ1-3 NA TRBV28 TGTGCCAGCAGTTTTCAGGGTTTAGGAAACACCATATATTTT CASSFQGLGNTIYF
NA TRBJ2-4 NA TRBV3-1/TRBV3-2 TGTGCCAGCAGCCAAGATCTTAGCAATCGGGGGAACATTCAGTACTTC CASSQDLSNRGNIQYF
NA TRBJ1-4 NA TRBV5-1 TGCGCCAGCAGCCCAGGGAGGGGTAATGAAAAACTGTTTTTT CASSPGRGNEKLFF
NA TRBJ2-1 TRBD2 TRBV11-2 TGTGCCAGCAGCTTAGCTTCTAGCGGCTATGAGCAGTTCTTC CASSLASSGYEQFF
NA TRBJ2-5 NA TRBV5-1 TGCGCCAGCAGCCCCCGGGACACCCTAGGGGAGACCCAGTACTTC CASSPRDTLGETQYF
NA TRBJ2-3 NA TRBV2 TGTGCCAGCAGTGAAGCGCTAGGGAGAATTTCAGATACGCAGTATTTT CASSEALGRISDTQYF
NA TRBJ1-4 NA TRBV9 TGTGCCAGCAGCCGTCTCGGGGTGGCGGATGAAAAACTGTTTTTT CASSRLGVADEKLFF
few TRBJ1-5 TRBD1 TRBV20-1 TGCAGTGCTAGTGGGACAGGGGGTCAGCCCCAGCATTTT CSASGTGGQPQHF
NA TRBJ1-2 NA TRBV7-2 TGTGCCAGCAGCTCAATGACGGGATATGGCTACACCTTC CASSSMTGYGYTF
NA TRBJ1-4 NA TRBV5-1 TGCGCCAGCAGCCCCGACACGGGGAGAGTCGGAAAACTGTTTTTT CASSPDTGRVGKLFF
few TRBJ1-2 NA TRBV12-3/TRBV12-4 TGTGCCAGCAGTTTGAGGGGGGGCTATGGCTACACCTTC CASSLRGGYGYTF
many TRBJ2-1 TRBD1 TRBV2 TGTGCCAGCAGTGAAGCGACAGGGGGTGAGCAGTTCTTC CASSEATGGEQFF
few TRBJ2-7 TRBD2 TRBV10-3 TGTGCCACCCTCGGGAGGTCCCCCTACGAGCAGTACTTC CATLGRSPYEQYF
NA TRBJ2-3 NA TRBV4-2 TGTGCCAGCAGCCAAGATACAGGAGCAGATACGCAGTATTTT CASSQDTGADTQYF
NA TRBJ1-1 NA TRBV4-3 TGCGCCAGCAGCCAAGAGTGGGGAACGGGGGAGCGAGCTTTCTTT CASSQEWGTGERAFF
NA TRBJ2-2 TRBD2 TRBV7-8 TGTGCCAGCAGCAAGGGACTAGCGGGAGTCGGGGAGCTGTTTTTT CASSKGLAGVGELFF
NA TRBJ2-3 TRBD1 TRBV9 TGTGCCAGCAGCCCCCGGACAGGCTTTAGCACAGATACGCAGTATTTT CASSPRTGFSTDTQYF
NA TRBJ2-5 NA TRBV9 TGTGCCAGCAGCGCCGTCCGGTGGGGCAGACAGGAGACCCAGTACTTC CASSAVRWGRQETQYF
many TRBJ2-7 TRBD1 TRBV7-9 TGTGCCAGCAGCTCCTCGACAGGGAGAGGTTACTACGAGCAGTACTTC CASSSSTGRGYYEQYF
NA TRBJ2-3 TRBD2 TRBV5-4 TGTGCCAGCAGGGAGACGGGAGGGCGGGCAGATACGCAGTATTTT CASRETGGRADTQYF
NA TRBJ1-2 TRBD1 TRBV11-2 TGTGCCAGCAGCTTATACAGGGGCTATGGCTACACCTTC CASSLYRGYGYTF
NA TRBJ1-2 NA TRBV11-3 TGTGCCAGCAGCTCGTCGGGGGGGTTTCTCGACTATGGCTACACCTTC CASSSSGGFLDYGYTF
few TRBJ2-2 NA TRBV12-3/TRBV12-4 TGTGCCAGCAGACAAGGGGGAACCGGGGAGCTGTTTTTT CASRQGGTGELFF
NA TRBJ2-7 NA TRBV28 TGTGCCAGCAGTTTCCCCGCCCGGGCGGGTAACTACGAGCAGTACTTC CASSFPARAGNYEQYF
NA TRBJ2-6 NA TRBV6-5 TGTGCCAGCTTGGCCCCCTCTGGGGCCAACGTCCTGACTTTC CASLAPSGANVLTF
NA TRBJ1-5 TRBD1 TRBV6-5 TGTGCCAGCTCCGGACAGGCCTTCAATCAGCCCCAGCATTTT CASSGQAFNQPQHF
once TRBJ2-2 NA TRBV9 TGTGCCAGCAGCAACGGGAATACCGGGGAGCTGTTTTTT CASSNGNTGELFF
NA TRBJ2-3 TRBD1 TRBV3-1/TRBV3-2 TGTGCCAGCAGCCTTCGACAGGGTACAGATACGCAGTATTTT CASSLRQGTDTQYF
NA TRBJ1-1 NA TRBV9 TGTGCCAGCAGCCCCCCCCGGGGGGGGCTTACTGAAGCTTTCTTT CASSPPRGGLTEAFF
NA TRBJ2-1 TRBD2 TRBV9 TGTGCCAGCAGCGCCGGGACTAGCAGCGATGAGCAGTTCTTC CASSAGTSSDEQFF
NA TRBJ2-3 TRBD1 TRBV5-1 TGCGCCAGCAGCTTGGCGTCAGGGGGCGGGTATACGCAGTATTTT CASSLASGGGYTQYF
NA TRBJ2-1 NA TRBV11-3 TGTGCCAGCAGCTCAAGCGGGCCAAGCTCCTACAATGAGCAGTTCTTC CASSSSGPSSYNEQFF
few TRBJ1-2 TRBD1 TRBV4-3 TGCGCCAGCAGTTCGGACAGGGCAACCTATGGCTACACCTTC CASSSDRATYGYTF
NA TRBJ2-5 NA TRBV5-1 TGCGCCAGCAGCCTTGTCGGGGGCCAAGAGACCCAGTACTTC CASSLVGGQETQYF
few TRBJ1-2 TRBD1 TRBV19 TGTGCCAGTAGTATCCGGGACAGGAGTACCTACACCTTC CASSIRDRSTYTF
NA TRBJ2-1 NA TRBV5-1 TGCGCCAGCAGCTTGGGGGCGGGTGAGGCCTACAATGAGCAGTTCTTC CASSLGAGEAYNEQFF
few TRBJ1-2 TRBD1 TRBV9 TGTGCCAGCACCCTGGGGGGACAGGGCAACTATGGCTACACCTTC CASTLGGQGNYGYTF
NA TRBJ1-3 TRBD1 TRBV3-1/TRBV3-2 TGTGCCAGCAGCCAACTGGGGACACAGGGGGTGTCTGGAAACACCATATATTTT CASSQLGTQGVSGNTIYF
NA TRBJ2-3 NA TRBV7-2 TGTGCCAGCAGCTTGGGCAGACGCACAGATACGCAGTATTTT CASSLGRRTDTQYF